This T cell receptor beta chain was captured in a study of Graves' ophthalmopathy and Graves' hyperthyroidism. Whole-study context: Prior to any treatment, peripheral blood was collected at the time of initial diagnosis. General study results and limits: Detected in blood as well were most expanded thyroid clonotypes with frequency above 0.001. Separation of ophthalmopathy from stable hyperthyroidism was achieved by a 13-signature model, at 85% to 90% sensitivity and approximately 84% specificity.

The study amplified TCR beta CDR3 regions using RNA transcripts. Second-round multiplex PCR came after first-round RT-PCR with HTBI primers. MiXCR, run by TCRdb on the multiplex PCR reads, gives a single entry per CDR3 protein. The profile shows about 400,000 distinct CDR3 sequences, about 17% of them singletons. About this clonotype: As yet, its antigen is unknown.

The sequenced material came from peripheral blood. This receptor was identified in a woman aged 18 to 35 with Graves' ophthalmopathy.

CDR3 nucleotide sequence: TGTGCCAGCAGTGAACTTCTAGCGGGAGCGGGGGAGCAGTACTTC. It yields the protein CASSELLAGAGEQYF. The V and J genes are TRBV6-1 and TRBJ2-7; 10 bases align to TRBD2. V lost 2 bases, J lost 7 bases, and 8 bases stayed unmatched. CDR1 MNHNS and CDR2 SASEGT come from the germline V gene. This CDR3 spans 15 amino acids.